This TCR beta chain was obtained from a study of T cells in Graves' hyperthyroidism and ophthalmopathy (dated by TCRdb to between 2018 and 2021). At the level of the whole study: Peripheral blood samples were taken at initial diagnosis, before any treatment was given. TCR V-J signatures able to tell the groups apart were searched for in a discovery cohort of 95 to 100 patients, of whom around 42 had Graves' ophthalmopathy and about 60 had stable Graves' hyperthyroidism. An independent validation cohort of fewer than 20 hyperthyroidism patients and 17 patients who later progressed to ophthalmopathy tested prospective prediction of ophthalmopathy. The 100 discovery patients were randomly split 7:3 into training and test sets. In several Graves' hyperthyroidism patients, the study also compared T-cell repertoires from thyroid tissue with T-cell repertoires from blood. Following sampling, methimazole starting at 30 mg daily was given to hyperthyroidism patients, and high-dose intravenous methylprednisolone was given to ophthalmopathy patients. The paper reports TCR Vbeta CDR3 sequencing of 135 peripheral blood samples: around 45 ophthalmopathy, about 75 hyperthyroidism and approximately 17 progressor patients.

The study at large found these results: In validation, progression to ophthalmopathy was predicted by the model with 55% to 71% sensitivity and around 76% specificity, a median of approximately 6.5 months before onset. Blood samples also contained most of the expanded thyroid clonotypes (frequency above 0.001), which suggests that blood repertoires may reflect thyroid immune responses. A model built on a 13 V-J signature distinguished ophthalmopathy from stable hyperthyroidism, reaching approximately 89% sensitivity and approximately 83% specificity in cross-validation and 80%/75% in testing. Sample size was not statistically predetermined, and investigators were not blinded to group allocation.

A patient counted as having stable Graves' hyperthyroidism if no progression to ophthalmopathy occurred over 18 months of follow-up. Hyperthyroidism patients were aged 18 to 65 years and newly diagnosed, with disease duration of less than 2 months. The study excluded patients with uncontrolled infections, other autoimmune diseases, pregnancy or lactation. Diagnoses were established on the basis of clinical symptoms, serum thyroxine and TRAb, thyroid ultrasound, and orbital computed tomography. PBMCs were separated from 7.5 to 10 ml of fresh peripheral blood using Ficoll-Paque density gradient centrifugation. Total RNA was extracted using Trizol reagent, and RNA quality was assessed on an Agilent 2100 Bioanalyzer. This clonotype was picked up many times. The antigen it recognizes is unknown. No base qualities exist here, and no much larger clone lies one base off it. In the germline V gene (reference sequence), CDR1 corresponds to DFQATT and CDR2 to SNEGSKA. The CDR3 measures 13 amino acids from cysteine to phenylalanine. Of the read, only the CDR3 DNA is kept; its 39 bases are in frame from base 1. V and J are trimmed by 2 bases and 4 bases, and the gene matches miss 3 bases of the junction.

TCR beta CDR3 regions were amplified from RNA transcripts. A first-round RT-PCR of the TCR CDR3 used the HTBI primer set with the Qiagen OneStep RT-PCR kit. Libraries were constructed in a second round of multiplex PCR, after which size selection and purification were performed. Paired-end sequencing of the libraries was performed with 100 bp reads on an Illumina HiSeq2000. As for the original processing: SOAPnuke was used to process the raw data, throwing out any read that contained adapters or uncalled bases, had a mean Phred below 15, or lacked an exact constant-primer or identifier match. High-quality paired reads were merged using COPE v1.2.5, and each unique nucleotide sequence was defined as a clonotype. MiTCR v1.1 was used to align clonotypes to the IMGT TRBV, TRBD and TRBJ reference segments. Only V-J combinations with frequency above 0.0001, covering roughly 99% of repertoires, were analysed. A TCS score was defined as the ratio between F50 (clonal expansion) and ExV (chaos), using BLOSUM62-based TCRdist between CDR3 peptides within each V-J. Welch's t-statistics and random forest reduced 514 V-J features to under 15, which were used in a naive Bayes classifier (R e1071). TCRdb reprocessed the public reads (quality trimming at Q25 with fastp, clone calling with MiXCR) and kept in-frame beta chains. Rows merge per CDR3 protein into single entries with the most common DNA and genes. TCRdb's processing, not the study's, gives the V and J calls here. For this sample there are about 420,000 distinct CDR3 sequences; 15% to 17% appear just once. 7.5% to 8% of the sample goes to the ten largest clones.

Sequences were obtained from blood. The chain is made from TRBV20-1 and TRBJ2-7; TRBD2 agrees with 9 junctional bases. This receptor was identified in a woman aged 18-29 years with Graves' hyperthyroidism. The encoded CDR3 is CSARLAGQYEQYF. The bases read TGCAGTGCTAGACTAGCGGGGCAGTACGAGCAGTACTTC.